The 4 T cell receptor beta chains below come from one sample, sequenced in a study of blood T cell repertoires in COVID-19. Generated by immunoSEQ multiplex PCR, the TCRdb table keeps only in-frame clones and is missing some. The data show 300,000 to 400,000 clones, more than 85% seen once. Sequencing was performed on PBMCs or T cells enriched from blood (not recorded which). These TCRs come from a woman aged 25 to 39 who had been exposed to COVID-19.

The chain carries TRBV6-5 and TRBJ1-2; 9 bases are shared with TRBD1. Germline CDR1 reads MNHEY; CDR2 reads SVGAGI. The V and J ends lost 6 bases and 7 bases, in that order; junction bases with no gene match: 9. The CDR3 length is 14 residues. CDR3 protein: CASRAEGTGTGYTF. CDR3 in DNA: TGTGCCAGCAGAGCCGAGGGGACAGGGACTGGCTACACCTTC.

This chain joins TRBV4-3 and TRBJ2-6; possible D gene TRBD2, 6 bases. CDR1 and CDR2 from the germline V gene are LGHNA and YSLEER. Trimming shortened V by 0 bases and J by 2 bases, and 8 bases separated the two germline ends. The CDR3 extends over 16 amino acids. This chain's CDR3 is CASSQDGGAGANVLTF. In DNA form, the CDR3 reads TGCGCCAGCAGCCAAGATGGAGGGGCTGGGGCCAACGTCCTGACTTTC.

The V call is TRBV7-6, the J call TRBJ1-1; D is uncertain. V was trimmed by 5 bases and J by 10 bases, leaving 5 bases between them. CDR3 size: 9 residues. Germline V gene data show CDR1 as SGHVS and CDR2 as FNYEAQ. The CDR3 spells CASSPVAFF. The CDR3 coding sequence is TGTGCCAGCAGCCCCGTAGCTTTCTTT. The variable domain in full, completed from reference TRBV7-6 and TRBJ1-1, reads GAGVSQSPRYKVTKRGQDVALRCDPISGHVSLYWYRQALGQGPEFLTYFNYEAQQDKSGLPNDRFSAERPEGSISTLTIQRTEQRDSAMYRCASSPVAFFGQGTRLTVV.

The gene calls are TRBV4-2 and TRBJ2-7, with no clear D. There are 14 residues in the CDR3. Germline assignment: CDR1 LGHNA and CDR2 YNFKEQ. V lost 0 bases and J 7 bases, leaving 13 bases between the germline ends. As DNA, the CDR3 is TGTGCCAGCAGCCAAGATCCTCACAATAAAGAGCAGTACTTC. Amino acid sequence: CASSQDPHNKEQYF.